This T cell receptor (beta chain) was identified in a study of Graves' ophthalmopathy and Graves' hyperthyroidism. The study, taken as a whole, reports: The model reached 70% to 71% sensitivity and around 72% specificity for predicting ophthalmopathy progression. Among thyroid clonotypes expanded above 0.001 frequency, most also appeared in blood.

A few counts support this clonotype. The target antigen is unknown. The authors used Ficoll-Paque density gradient centrifugation to separate PBMCs. The input was 7.5 to 10 ml of fresh peripheral blood. Amplification targeted the TCR beta CDR3 regions, with RNA transcripts as the source material. Second-round multiplex PCR came after a first-round RT-PCR that employed HTBI primers. TCRdb called the multiplex PCR reads again in MiXCR, with one record for every CDR3 protein. The table has around 170,000 distinct CDR3 sequences, 30% to 45% seen once; the top ten hold roughly 5.2%. The sequenced sample was peripheral blood. This clonotype originated in a woman in her thirties or forties with Graves' ophthalmopathy.

The CDR3 DNA reads TGTGCCAGCAGTTTGAGGACAGCCTCCTACGAGCAGTACTTC. Protein sequence: CASSLRTASYEQYF. The chain recombines TRBV12-3 or TRBV12-4 with TRBJ2-7; D perhaps matches TRBD1 (6 bases). V lost 3 bases to trimming and J lost 0 bases, with 9 bases between them. The CDR3 contains 14 residues.